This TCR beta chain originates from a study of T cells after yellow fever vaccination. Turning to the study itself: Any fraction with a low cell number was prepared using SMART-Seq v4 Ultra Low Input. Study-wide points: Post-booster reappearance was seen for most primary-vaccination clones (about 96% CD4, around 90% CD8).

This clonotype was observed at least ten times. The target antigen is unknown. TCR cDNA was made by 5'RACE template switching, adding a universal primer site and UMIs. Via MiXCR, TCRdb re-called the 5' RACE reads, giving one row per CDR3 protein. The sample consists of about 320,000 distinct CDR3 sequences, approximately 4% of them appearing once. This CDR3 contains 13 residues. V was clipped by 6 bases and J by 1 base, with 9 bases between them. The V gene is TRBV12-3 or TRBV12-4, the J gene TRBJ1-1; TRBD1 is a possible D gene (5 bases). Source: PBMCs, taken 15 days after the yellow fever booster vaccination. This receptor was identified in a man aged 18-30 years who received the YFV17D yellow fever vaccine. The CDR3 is CASRGTGNTEAFF. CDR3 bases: TGTGCCAGCAGAGGAACAGGGAACACTGAAGCTTTCTTT.